Given below is one TCR beta chain in context. Antigen unknown. CDR1 SGHTA and CDR2 FQGNSA come from the germline V gene. The CDR3 extends over 15 amino acids. The V gene lost 5 bases and the J gene lost 5 bases, with 18 bases spanning the gap. The sample comes from a study of OX40 agonist ivuxolimab in advanced cancers. Study-wide results and limits: Both CD4+ and CD8+ T cell populations in blood had undergone clonal expansion by week 6 at 0.1 to 3.0 mg/kg.

Using immunoSEQ multiplex PCR, the repertoire was profiled, and TCRdb retains in-frame clones only, with some absent. The table shows around 94,000 clones, with more than 85% occurring only once. The receptor was isolated from an adult with an advanced solid tumor such as melanoma, head and neck, liver or kidney cancer. The source material was CD4+ or CD8+ T cells sorted from blood, sampled in a trial of the OX40 agonist ivuxolimab. The chain combines TRBV7-2 with TRBJ2-5, with D maybe TRBD2 (6 bases). For the CDR3, the DNA is TGTGCCAGCAGCCCGGAGGGCCTTACCGGGGAGACCCAGTACTTC. Its protein product is CASSPEGLTGETQYF.